Presented here are 15 T cell receptor beta chains from one specimen sequenced in a study of blood T cell repertoires in COVID-19. The repertoire was sequenced with immunoSEQ multiplex PCR; TCRdb's copy has only in-frame clones and lacks some. The sample records 61,000 or so clones, about 88% being singletons. Sequenced input: peripheral blood. These receptors were collected from a woman in her forties or fifties with active or convalescent COVID-19.

This clone appeared a few times. The chain employs TRBV10-1 and TRBJ2-3; D remains ambiguous. There are 13 residues in the CDR3. V was clipped by 5 bases and J by 1 base, with 7 bases between them. Germline values: CDR1 WNHNN, CDR2 SYGVQD (reference sequence). The CDR3 coding sequence is TGCGCCAGCAGTTCCGCGGGCACAGATACGCAGTATTTT. Its translation: CASSSAGTDTQYF.

By share of the sample, this clone is medium-sized (0.01 to 0.1%). V is TRBV19 and J is TRBJ2-7, with 9 bases that match TRBD1. This CDR3 is built from 16 residues. CDR1 LNHDA and CDR2 SQIVND come from the germline V gene (reference sequence). After removal of 2 bases from V and 3 bases from J, the junction contained 8 bases not matched to a gene. CDR3 coding DNA: TGTGCCAGTAGTATACAAACCGGGACAGGGAACTACGAGCAGTACTTC. Translation gives CASSIQTGTGNYEQYF.

This chain connects TRBV5-4 to TRBJ2-1; D is undetermined. Germline V CDR1 and CDR2: SGHNT, YYREEE (reference sequence). The CDR3 runs 16 residues. Trimming pared 0 bases from V and 0 bases from J, leaving 10 bases between. In DNA, the CDR3 is TGTGCCAGCAGCTTGGACAGAGTTAGCTCCTACAATGAGCAGTTCTTC. Its protein is CASSLDRVSSYNEQFF.

This sequence joins TRBV6-5 and TRBJ2-5; 8 bases agree with TRBD1. The trim removed 2 bases at V and 5 bases at J, leaving 10 bases unmatched. In germline, CDR1 is MNHEY, CDR2 SVGAGI. The CDR3 consists of 16 residues. The CDR3 reads CASSYVRGRGHETQYF. CDR3 in DNA: TGTGCCAGCAGTTACGTGCGGGGCAGGGGGCATGAGACCCAGTACTTC.

This clone was observed a single time. The chain links TRBV6-6 to TRBJ2-7; a possible D gene is TRBD2 (6 bases). Germline CDR1 and CDR2: MNHNY and SVGAGI (reference sequence). V lost 5 bases, J lost 5 bases, and 19 bases lay in between. This CDR3 contains 15 residues. The CDR3 bases are TGTGCCAGCAGTGCGGGGTCCCAAATTCGGGACGAGCAGTACTTC. Its translation is CASSAGSQIRDEQYF.

The chain joins TRBV6-2 or TRBV6-3 to TRBJ1-2; 7 positions match TRBD1. The CDR3 spans 17 residues. Germline CDR1 MNHEY, CDR2 SVGEGT. J gave up 2 bases and V 0 bases, and 9 bases lay outside the gene matches. CDR3 residues: CASSYSIIMGQNYGYTF. The DNA of the CDR3 is TGTGCCAGCAGTTACTCGATTATAATGGGACAGAACTATGGCTACACCTTC.

The J gene is TRBJ1-1, the V gene TRBV2, with D unresolved. Trimming took 6 bases from V and 6 from J, leaving 26 bases between them. The CDR3 contains 17 residues. Per germline, CDR1 SNHLY and CDR2 FYNNEI. Here the CDR3 reads CASSPHPPSVSTAEAFF. CDR3 nucleotide sequence: TGTGCCAGCAGCCCCCATCCCCCCTCGGTATCCACAGCTGAAGCTTTCTTT. The entire variable domain, with the rest obtained from reference TRBV2 and TRBJ1-1, is as follows: EPEVTQTPSHQVTQMGQEVILRCVPISNHLYFYWYRQILGQKVEFLVSFYNNEISEKSEIFDDQFSVERPDGSNFTLKIRSTKLEDSAMYFCASSPHPPSVSTAEAFFGQGTRLTVV.

The chain links TRBV9 to TRBJ1-1; 7 bases agree with TRBD1. The CDR3 is 15 residues long. Trimming took 3 bases from V and 1 from J; bases not matched to a gene: 6. Per the germline V gene, CDR1 is SGDLS and CDR2 is YYNGEE. The DNA for the CDR3 is TGTGCCAGCAGCGCGGCACAGGGGACGAACACTGAAGCTTTCTTT. Protein product: CASSAAQGTNTEAFF.

This chain links TRBV9 with TRBJ2-7; 7 positions agree with TRBD1. Losses at the gene ends were 0 bases for V and 4 bases for J; bases not matched to a gene: 7. The CDR3 has 15 amino acids. CDR1 is SGDLS, CDR2 YYNGEE, per germline. CDR3 sequence reads: CASSVGEGARYEQYF. The DNA of the CDR3 is TGTGCCAGCAGCGTAGGTGAGGGGGCGCGTTACGAGCAGTACTTC.

The CDR3 loop is CASSLRQAGNTGELFF. CDR3 bases: TGTGCCAGCAGCTTGCGGCAGGCGGGGAACACCGGGGAGCTGTTTTTT. The V and J genes are TRBV5-6 and TRBJ2-2; possibly TRBD2 for D (5 bases). Between the trimmed V and J ends, which lost 1 base and 1 base, there was a span of 11 bases. Germline lookup yields CDR1 SGHDT and CDR2 YYEEEE. This CDR3 is built from 16 residues.

The rearrangement uses TRBV10-1 and TRBJ2-7; TRBD1 matches 8 bases. Germline-derived CDR1 and CDR2 are WNHNN and SYGVQD (reference sequence). V dropped 4 bases and J dropped 2; count of bases not matched to a gene: 7. The CDR3 is 15 residues long. CDR3: CASSVDRAGTYEQYF. Written as DNA, the CDR3 is TGCGCCAGCAGTGTGGACAGGGCAGGAACCTACGAGCAGTACTTC.

The rearrangement uses TRBV28 and TRBJ2-7, with 9 bases aligning to TRBD1. V lost 6 bases, J lost 2 bases, and 2 bases stayed unmatched. This CDR3 has 13 residues. The germline CDR1 and CDR2 sequences are MDHEN and SYDVKM. CDR3 loop: CASRGQGPYEQYF. DNA of the CDR3: TGTGCCAGCAGGGGACAGGGTCCCTACGAGCAGTACTTC.

The chain recombines TRBV24-1 with TRBJ1-1, with D perhaps matching TRBD1 (5 bases). Germline-derived CDR1 and CDR2 are KGHDR and SFDVKD. V was pared by 0 bases and J by 4 bases, with 14 bases between. The CDR3 covers 16 residues. The CDR3 spells CATSDLHWQGSTEAFF. The CDR3 DNA sequence: TGTGCCACCAGTGATTTGCATTGGCAGGGTAGCACTGAAGCTTTCTTT.

The chain links TRBV6-5 to TRBJ2-7; tentative D call: TRBD1 (6 bases). Germline V gene sequence: CDR1 MNHEY, CDR2 SVGAGI. V was clipped by 6 bases and J by 4 bases, with 16 bases between them. This CDR3 is built from 14 residues. CDR3 protein: CASSPSSQGYEQYF. CDR3 nucleotides: TGTGCCAGCAGCCCCTCTTCGCAGGGGTACGAGCAGTACTTC.

This sequence joins TRBV20-1 and TRBJ2-3; the D gene is possibly TRBD2 (6 bases). Germline lookup yields CDR1 DFQATT and CDR2 SNEGSKA (reference sequence). This CDR3 is 14 amino acids long. Trimming took off 3 bases at V and 0 bases at J, with 10 bases between the two ends. DNA for the CDR3: TGCAGTGCTAGTATAGCGGCTAGCACAGATACGCAGTATTTT. The encoded protein is CSASIAASTDTQYF.